This entry lists 29 T cell receptor beta chains sequenced from one sample in a study of CD8 T cells in Susac syndrome. Random hexamers primed reverse transcription of about 0.45 to 1 ug RNA. TCRdb used MiXCR to reprocess the immunoSEQ multiplex PCR reads, holding one entry per CDR3 protein. The sample carries some 200,000 distinct CDR3 sequences, roughly 90% recorded once. Sequencing used CD4+ T cells from PBMCs. The receptor set was obtained from a human donor with Susac syndrome.

This chain uses TRBV30 with TRBJ2-4; TRBD2 agrees at 14 bases. CDR1 is GTSNPN and CDR2 is SVGIG in the germline V gene (reference sequence). The V gene end was trimmed by 2 bases and the J gene end by 8 bases; junction bases not matched to a gene: 11. The CDR3 has 17 amino acids. The CDR3, as DNA: TGTGCCTGGAGTAGCAGGAGGACTAGCGGGGGGTGGGACATTCAGTACTTC. Protein product: CAWSSRRTSGGWDIQYF.

CDR3 DNA: TGTGCCAGCAGTTTACTGCGGACAGGGAAGGACGGGGAGCTGTTTTTT. It specifies CASSLLRTGKDGELFF. V is TRBV27 and J is TRBJ2-2; 8 bases line up with TRBD1. Trimming took 2 bases from V and 7 from J; bases not matched to a gene: 9. The CDR3 totals 16 residues. Germline lookup yields CDR1 MNHEY and CDR2 SMNVEV (reference sequence).

The J gene is TRBJ1-2, the V gene TRBV5-4; D perhaps matches TRBD1 (6 bases). Germline-derived CDR1 and CDR2 are SGHNT and YYREEE (reference sequence). The CDR3 is made up of 13 amino acids. V dropped 0 bases and J dropped 8 bases, with 11 bases sitting between them. The CDR3 loop reads CASSLVGGQGYTF. DNA of the CDR3: TGTGCCAGCAGCTTGGTCGGGGGGCAAGGCTACACCTTC.

This chain uses TRBV6-1 with TRBJ2-7; D gene unclear. Per germline, CDR1 MNHNS and CDR2 SASEGT. The V end lost 3 bases, the J end lost 3 bases, and 12 bases lay between the germline ends. The CDR3 has 14 amino acids. The CDR3 loop reads CASSDALGNYEQYF. The CDR3 DNA follows: TGTGCCAGCAGTGATGCCTTGGGGAACTACGAGCAGTACTTC.

This clonotype was seen only once. The V and J genes are TRBV20-1 and TRBJ1-1, with D tentatively TRBD1 (6 bases). CDR1 is DFQATT, CDR2 SNEGSKA, per germline (reference sequence). The CDR3 length is 13 residues. V was cut by 5 bases and J by 11 bases, with 21 bases left in between. In nucleotides, the CDR3 is TGCAGTGCTCACCGGGACATAATAACTGGGGCTTTCTTT. This gives the protein CSAHRDIITGAFF.

This clonotype was observed a few times. V is TRBV19 and J is TRBJ2-5, with D possibly being TRBD1 or TRBD2 (5 bases each). The CDR3 is 14 residues long. V was pared by 5 bases and J by 3 bases, with 13 bases between. Germline CDR1 and CDR2: LNHDA and SQIVND (reference sequence). This CDR3 is CASSPPGREETQYF. CDR3 in DNA: TGTGCCAGTAGTCCCCCGGGGCGAGAAGAGACCCAGTACTTC.

The chain employs TRBV20-1 and TRBJ2-7, with 9 bases aligning to TRBD1. The germline V gene has CDR1 DFQATT and CDR2 SNEGSKA (reference sequence). V lost 3 bases to trimming and J lost 4 bases; unmatched junction nucleotides: 7. This CDR3 has 14 amino acids. The CDR3 nucleotides are TGCAGTGCTAGGAGGGGACAGGGCCTATACGAGCAGTACTTC. Translated, it gives CSARRGQGLYEQYF.

The rearrangement links TRBV6-5 to TRBJ1-1, with 7 positions matching TRBD1. The CDR3 runs 13 residues. Trimming at V came to 6 bases and at J to 6 bases, leaving 7 bases not matched to a gene. CDR1 and CDR2 (germline): MNHEY, SVGAGI. The chain's CDR3 is CASSKTGAPEAFF. DNA for the CDR3: TGTGCCAGCAGCAAAACAGGGGCCCCTGAAGCTTTCTTT.

CDR3 loop: CAWGGQGSQPQHF. The CDR3 DNA reads as TGTGCCTGGGGGGGACAGGGGTCGCAGCCCCAGCATTTT. The chain combines TRBV30 with TRBJ1-5; 10 bases align to TRBD1. With V trimmed by 5 bases and J by 7 bases, 5 bases remained unmatched. The germline V gene encodes CDR1 GTSNPN and CDR2 SVGIG (reference sequence). The CDR3 spans 13 residues.

The rearrangement links TRBV5-1 to TRBJ1-4; 10 nucleotides align to TRBD1. Germline trimming cut 0 bases from V and 5 bases from J; bases unmatched to any gene: 10. The CDR3 consists of 18 residues. Germline V gene sequence: CDR1 SGHRS, CDR2 YFSETQ. The CDR3 here is CASSLAKTGGEQNEKLFF. The CDR3 DNA follows: TGCGCCAGCAGCTTGGCCAAGACAGGGGGCGAACAAAATGAAAAACTGTTTTTT.

The rearrangement uses TRBV12-3 or TRBV12-4 and TRBJ1-1, with 8 bases lining up with TRBD1. V was clipped by 1 base and J by 7 bases; unmatched bases: 5. The CDR3 has 14 residues. This CDR3 reads CASSLGQGFVEAFF. CDR3 sequence (DNA): TGTGCCAGCAGTTTAGGACAGGGGTTCGTTGAAGCTTTCTTT.

The chain recombines TRBV5-4 with TRBJ2-3; no clear D gene. Germline CDR1 and CDR2: SGHNT and YYREEE (reference sequence). CDR3 size: 15 residues. V was clipped by 3 bases and J by 5 bases, with 16 bases between them. The CDR3, as DNA: TGTGCCAGCAGCTCCCTCATCGGTGTAGAAGATACGCAGTATTTT. Protein: CASSSLIGVEDTQYF.

V and J are TRBV10-3 and TRBJ2-3, with a weak D call TRBD2 (5 bases). The V gene lost 4 bases and the J gene lost 3 bases, with 8 bases spanning the gap. Germline V gene sequence: CDR1 ENHRY, CDR2 SYGVKD. CDR3 length equals 13 residues. CDR3: CAISVEGTDTQYF. In nucleotides, the CDR3 is TGTGCCATCAGTGTTGAGGGAACAGATACGCAGTATTTT.

The chain recombines TRBV2 with TRBJ2-1; 9 bases align to TRBD1. The CDR3 runs to 15 residues. The V gene end was trimmed by 6 bases and the J gene end by 0 bases; junction bases not matched to a gene: 3. CDR1 is SNHLY, CDR2 FYNNEI, per germline. CDR3: CASRATGGSYNEQFF. The CDR3 bases are TGTGCCAGCAGAGCGACAGGGGGCTCCTACAATGAGCAGTTCTTC.

The genes are TRBV28 and TRBJ2-7, with D possibly being TRBD1 or TRBD2 (5 bases each). From germline, CDR1 is MDHEN and CDR2 SYDVKM. The CDR3 contains 12 residues. Trimming took 6 bases from V and 9 from J, leaving 15 bases between them. CDR3 coding DNA: TGTGCCAGCAGCTCCCAGGAGAGGGGGCAGTACTTC. Translation: CASSSQERGQYF. Full variable domain (rest looked up from reference TRBV28 and TRBJ2-7): DVKVTQSSRYLVKRTGEKVFLECVQDMDHENMFWYRQDPGLGLRLIYFSYDVKMKEKGDIPEGYSVSREKKERFSLILESASTNQTSMYLCASSSQERGQYFGPGTRLTVT.

The chain combines TRBV4-1 with TRBJ2-1, with D unclear. The CDR3 spans 14 residues. Germline V gives CDR1 MGHRA, CDR2 YSYEKL. V lost 3 bases and J lost 5, with 11 bases in between. The CDR3 loop reads CASSHHFRNNEQFF. Here the CDR3 DNA reads TGCGCCAGCAGCCATCATTTCAGGAACAATGAGCAGTTCTTC.

This chain links TRBV18 with TRBJ2-7; TRBD2 matches at 7 bases. The V gene's germline CDR1 is KGHSH and CDR2 LQKENI. CDR3 length equals 17 residues. The V gene end was trimmed by 2 bases and the J gene end by 0 bases; junction bases not matched to a gene: 10. This CDR3 is CASSPAARTRDSYEQYF. CDR3 sequence (DNA): TGTGCCAGCTCACCAGCGGCGAGGACTAGAGACTCCTACGAGCAGTACTTC.

The rearrangement joins TRBV20-1 to TRBJ2-7, with 8 bases matching TRBD1. The CDR3 sequence is 11 residues long. Germline V lookup: CDR1 DFQATT, CDR2 SNEGSKA (reference sequence). V was clipped by 6 bases and J by 12 bases; unmatched bases: 10. CDR3 DNA sequence: TGCAGTGCCCAGAGGGGCAGGGGGCTGTACTTC. This codes for CSAQRGRGLYF.

V gene TRBV19 combines with J gene TRBJ2-5, with 10 bases that match TRBD2. Looked up from germline, CDR1 is LNHDA and CDR2 is SQIVND (reference sequence). V lost 5 bases to trimming and J lost 5 bases; unmatched junction nucleotides: 8. The CDR3 is 15 residues long. The CDR3 protein is CASSGTSATRETQYF. Here the CDR3 DNA reads TGTGCCAGTAGTGGGACTAGCGCCACTCGGGAGACCCAGTACTTC.

The chain combines TRBV23-1 with TRBJ1-2; the D gene is possibly TRBD1 (5 bases). TRBV23-1 belongs to the ORF category, with a function that is uncertain. V was clipped by 4 bases and J by 2 bases, with 20 bases between them. This CDR3 is built from 17 residues. The CDR3 protein is CASSRPLGGKSNYGYTF. CDR3 in DNA: TGCGCCAGCAGTCGTCCTCTCGGGGGGAAATCCAACTATGGCTACACCTTC.

The CDR3 DNA reads as TGTGCCAGCAGCTTGAAGAGCGGAGCGTACAATGAGCAGTTCTTC. As protein: CASSLKSGAYNEQFF. The chain has TRBV5-4 and TRBJ2-1; TRBD2 is a possible D gene (5 bases). Germline CDR1 SGHNT, CDR2 YYREEE (reference sequence). CDR3 length: 15 residues. Trimming stripped 1 base from V and 4 bases from J, with 12 bases between.

The gene calls are TRBV18 and TRBJ1-5, with D tentatively TRBD1 (5 bases). CDR3 length: 13 residues. V lost 6 bases and J lost 11, with 17 bases in between. Germline CDR1 reads KGHSH; CDR2 reads LQKENI. The CDR3 region is CASSGADKKSQHF. The DNA of the CDR3 is TGTGCCAGCTCCGGGGCCGACAAGAAGTCCCAGCATTTT.

V is TRBV19 and J is TRBJ2-2; TRBD1 agrees at 7 bases. Germline V gene data show CDR1 as LNHDA and CDR2 as SQIVND (reference sequence). The CDR3 totals 21 residues. J was trimmed by 4 bases and V by 8 bases; bases with no gene match: 28. CDR3 in amino acids: CASFAPTGEGFNLKITGELFF. DNA for the CDR3: TGTGCCAGTTTTGCCCCCACAGGGGAAGGTTTTAATCTGAAAATCACCGGGGAGCTGTTTTTT.

The rearrangement uses TRBV20-1 and TRBJ2-1; 7 nucleotides agree with TRBD2. The junction had 9 bases not matched to a gene; V was cut back by 3 bases and J by 10 bases. This CDR3 has 13 amino acids. Per germline, CDR1 DFQATT and CDR2 SNEGSKA (reference sequence). This CDR3 is CSARNDKGGEQFF. The DNA of the CDR3 is TGCAGTGCTAGGAACGATAAGGGAGGGGAGCAGTTCTTC.

This clonotype was seen once. The chain uses TRBV30 and TRBJ1-6; D not certain. Germline V gene sequence: CDR1 GTSNPN, CDR2 SVGIG (reference sequence). The CDR3 covers 15 residues. V dropped 4 bases and J dropped 0 bases, with 10 bases sitting between them. CDR3 sequence (DNA): TGTGCCTGGACTGAGGAGAGCTCCTATAATTCACCCCTCCACTTT. It codes for CAWTEESSYNSPLHF. The full variable domain, rest sourced from reference TRBV30 and TRBJ1-6, is SQTIHQWPATLVQPVGSPLSLECTVEGTSNPNLYWYRQAAGRGLQLLFYSVGIGQISSEVPQNLSASRPQDRQFILSSKKLLLSDSGFYLCAWTEESSYNSPLHFGNGTRLTVT.

This chain uses TRBV5-1 with TRBJ1-2, with D possibly TRBD1 on 5 matching bases. Trimming stripped 0 bases from V and 4 bases from J, with 10 bases between. Germline V gene lookup returns CDR1 SGHRS and CDR2 YFSETQ. The CDR3 has 14 amino acids. The chain's CDR3 is CASSLGPGPYGYTF. In nucleotides, the CDR3 is TGCGCCAGCAGCTTGGGACCGGGGCCCTATGGCTACACCTTC.

CDR3 sequence: CASSPGTGINSPLHF. The CDR3 region has the DNA TGTGCCAGCAGTCCTGGGACAGGGATAAATTCACCCCTCCACTTT. J is TRBJ1-6 and V is TRBV12-3 or TRBV12-4; TRBD1 aligns across 9 bases. V was pared by 5 bases and J by 7 bases, with 6 bases of the junction left unmatched. The CDR3 runs 15 residues.

In the case of this clonotype: A junction boundary mismatches the germline segment, possibly from a read error. V usage is TRBV7-7 and J usage is TRBJ2-1, with 9 nucleotides matching TRBD2. The CDR3 has 15 amino acids. The germline CDR1 and CDR2 sequences are SSHAT and FNYEAQ (reference sequence). CDR3 in amino acids: CASSSGRAGGGEQFF. The CDR3 DNA is TGTGCTAGCAGCTCAGGAAGAGCGGGAGGAGGTGAGCAGTTCTTC.

This clonotype was seen once. This chain links TRBV6-2 or TRBV6-3 with TRBJ2-7, with TRBD2 matching over 8 bases. With 7 bases clipped from V and 5 bases from J, the junction kept 19 bases outside the gene matches. The CDR3 has 17 amino acids. CDR1 is MNHEY and CDR2 is SVGEGT in the germline V gene. CDR3 nucleotide sequence: TGTGCCAGCAACGACTTCGCGGGGGGTAATACCTTACACGAGCAGTACTTC. This codes for CASNDFAGGNTLHEQYF.